Listed below are T cell receptor beta chains from one sample, sequenced in a study of regulatory T cells in long-lasting Graves disease. TCRdb used MiXCR to reprocess the multiplex PCR reads, holding one entry per CDR3 protein. The data show roughly 700,000 distinct CDR3 sequences, 25% to 35% seen once. The specimen was peripheral blood mononuclear cells (PBMCs), collected when the disease was refractory, from a patient treated with antithyroid drugs. Receptor source: a female donor with Graves disease. CDR3s include the opening cysteine and the closing phenylalanine or tryptophan. The D gene is left open where the match is weak. Not all rows give a size; the values are once, few, many and, for expanded clones, a class.

D gene | J gene | clone size | V gene | CDR3 DNA | CDR3 protein
TRBD1 | TRBJ1-1 | . | TRBV5-6 | TGTGCCAGCAGGCACAGGGGGCTAAGGGGTAGCACTGAAGCTTTCTTT | CASRHRGLRGSTEAFF
. | TRBJ1-2 | few | TRBV6-5 | TGTGCCAGCAGTTCGTCGGGGGGGGCTAACTATGGCTACACCTTC | CASSSSGGANYGYTF
. | TRBJ1-5 | . | TRBV3-1 | TGTGCCAGCAGCCCGATAGGAAAGCAGCCCCAGCATTTT | CASSPIGKQPQHF
TRBD1 | TRBJ2-7 | many | TRBV15 | TGTGCCACCAGCAGGGGGGACAGGGGAACCTACGAGCAGTACTTC | CATSRGDRGTYEQYF
. | TRBJ1-1 | . | TRBV5-1 | TGCGCCAGCCGAAGGGGGGGCGGTGATAGCACTGAAGCTTTCTTT | CASRRGGGDSTEAFF
TRBD1 | TRBJ2-5 | few | TRBV28 | TGTGCCAGCAGTGGGACAGGGGGATTAGAGACCCAGTACTTC | CASSGTGGLETQYF
. | TRBJ1-3 | few | TRBV20-1 | TGCAGTGCGGGTACAGGGTCCCGGTCCTCTGGAAACACCATATATTTT | CSAGTGSRSSGNTIYF
. | TRBJ1-1 | many | TRBV12-3/TRBV12-4 | TGTGCCAGCAGCCCAGGTGGGGACACTGAAGCTTTCTTT | CASSPGGDTEAFF
. | TRBJ2-7 | . | TRBV20-1 | TGCAGTGCTAGAGATCGAGGGGGGGGTCCCTACGAGCAGTACTTC | CSARDRGGGPYEQYF
. | TRBJ1-5 | . | TRBV5-5 | TGTGCCAGCAGCTTGGGGCGAGGGGCGAGCAATCAGCCCCAGCATTTT | CASSLGRGASNQPQHF
. | TRBJ2-7 | . | TRBV27 | TGTGCCAGCAGTTTCTCGATTCTTGCACACGGAGGCTACGAGCAGTACTTC | CASSFSILAHGGYEQYF
. | TRBJ2-1 | . | TRBV2 | TGTGCCAGCAGTGGCGTCCTGGTCTCCTACAATGAGCAGTTCTTC | CASSGVLVSYNEQFF
. | TRBJ2-7 | few | TRBV10-3 | TGTGCCATCAGTAACGCTGCCTCCTACGAGCAGTACTTC | CAISNAASYEQYF
TRBD1 | TRBJ1-5 | few | TRBV28 | TGTGCCAGCAGGTCCACAGGGGGCAAAAATCAGCCCCAGCATTTT | CASRSTGGKNQPQHF
. | TRBJ1-2 | many | TRBV9 | TGTGCCAGCAGCGTCGGGCAGGCTAACTATGGCTACACCTTC | CASSVGQANYGYTF
. | TRBJ1-5 | once | TRBV7-2 | TGTGCCAGCAGTCCGTCTGGGGCAGCAAATCAGCCCCAGCATTTT | CASSPSGAANQPQHF